Following are 9 T cell receptor beta chains from one sample sequenced in a study of blood T cells in healthy people across ages (dated by TCRdb to about 2015). Library preparation employed 5' RACE. These reads were obtained on an Illumina HiSeq 2500. The second PCR ran for about 6 to 12 cycles and used a J-beta primer mix along with a sample-barcoded 5' primer. TCRdb trimmed the raw reads at Q25, called clones with MiXCR and kept productive beta chains. Rows with a matching CDR3 protein are joined into one entry that keeps the most common DNA and genes. The sample data list 1,300,000 or so distinct CDR3 sequences, and roughly 64% of these were observed just once. The ten largest clones add up to 6.5% to 8.5% of the sample. The sample consisted of blood. These receptors were collected from a man between 18 and 29 years old in good health.

The chain is built from TRBV27 and TRBJ2-1, with 8 bases matching TRBD1. The CDR3 totals 14 residues. CDR1 and CDR2 (germline): MNHEY, SMNVEV (reference sequence). The V gene end was trimmed by 8 bases and the J gene end by 8 bases; junction bases not matched to a gene: 11. CDR3 residues: CASGGQGHTYEQFF. CDR3 sequence (DNA): TGTGCCAGCGGAGGACAGGGTCATACCTATGAGCAGTTCTTC.

This clonotype was seen only once. The chain carries TRBV5-1 and TRBJ2-2; 9 bases fit TRBD1. The CDR3 loop spans 16 amino acids. Germline lookup yields CDR1 SGHRS and CDR2 YFSETQ. Trimming cost V 5 bases and J 1 base; bases outside gene matches: 6. This CDR3 reads CASRPTGGVNTGELFF. The CDR3 bases are TGCGCCAGCAGACCGACAGGGGGAGTGAACACCGGGGAGCTGTTTTTT.

The V and J genes are TRBV29-1 and TRBJ2-1; TRBD2 might be the D (7 bases). Trimming pared 7 bases from V and 10 bases from J, leaving 20 bases between. CDR1 and CDR2 from the germline V gene are SQVTM and ANQGSEA. The CDR3 is 13 residues long. The CDR3 DNA follows: TGCAGCGCCCGGGGGGCCCAAGCCGAGGAGCAGTTCTTC. Encoded protein: CSARGAQAEEQFF.

This clonotype has just a few counts. The gene calls are TRBV4-1 and TRBJ2-1; possible D gene TRBD2, 7 bases. The germline V gene encodes CDR1 MGHRA and CDR2 YSYEKL. This CDR3 has 15 residues. Trimming took 1 base from V and 7 from J, leaving 14 bases between them. CDR3 coding DNA: TGCGCCAGCAGCCAAGTGGTAGGGGGGGGAAATGAGCAGTTCTTC. Protein sequence: CASSQVVGGGNEQFF.

This clonotype has just a few counts. The chain combines TRBV11-2 with TRBJ2-1; maybe TRBD2 (6 bases). The CDR3 has 16 amino acids. V lost 1 base and J 2 bases, leaving 12 bases between the germline ends. Germline values: CDR1 SGHAT, CDR2 FQNNGV. CDR3 sequence: CASSLGGTYTYNEQFF. DNA for the CDR3: TGTGCCAGCAGCTTAGGGGGGACTTATACCTACAATGAGCAGTTCTTC.

This clonotype showed up just a few times. The chain combines TRBV3-1 with TRBJ2-7; TRBD1 might be the D (6 bases). V was clipped by 3 bases and J by 5 bases, with 14 bases between them. The CDR3 has 14 residues. In germline, CDR1 is LGHDT, CDR2 YNNKEL (reference sequence). The CDR3 loop reads CASSHPGAIDEQYF. CDR3 sequence (DNA): TGTGCCAGCAGCCACCCAGGGGCGATCGACGAGCAGTACTTC.

The chain couples TRBV7-9 to TRBJ2-7; 7 bases match TRBD1. V was pared by 4 bases and J by 5 bases, with 5 bases of the junction left unmatched. In germline, CDR1 is SEHNR, CDR2 FQNEAQ (reference sequence). There are 13 residues in the CDR3. CDR3 region: CASSSATGNEQYF. CDR3 nucleotide sequence: TGTGCCAGCAGCTCCGCGACAGGGAACGAGCAGTACTTC.

This clonotype was seen at least ten times. The chain carries TRBV5-1 and TRBJ2-7; D may correspond to TRBD1 or TRBD2 (6 bases each). The CDR3 consists of 15 residues. V was pared by 3 bases and J by 2 bases, with 15 bases between. CDR1 SGHRS and CDR2 YFSETQ come from the germline V gene. The CDR3 nucleotides read TGCGCCAGCAGCTGGAGGGACACGCCGGCCTACGAGCAGTACTTC. This codes for CASSWRDTPAYEQYF. The full variable domain, with the rest looked up from reference TRBV5-1 and TRBJ2-7, is KAGVTQTPRYLIKTRGQQVTLSCSPISGHRSVSWYQQTPGQGLQFLFEYFSETQRNKGNFPGRFSGRQFSNSRSEMNVSTLELGDSALYLCASSWRDTPAYEQYFGPGTRLTVT.

The chain has TRBV20-1 and TRBJ2-7; TRBD1 might be the D (5 bases). CDR3 length equals 13 residues. V was pared by 6 bases and J by 3 bases, with 15 bases between. Per germline, CDR1 DFQATT and CDR2 SNEGSKA (reference sequence). CDR3 sequence (DNA): TGCAGTGCCGCCTTTAGCAGGGACTACGAGCAGTACTTC. Amino acid sequence: CSAAFSRDYEQYF.